This T cell receptor beta chain was documented in a study of somatic mutations in cytotoxic T cells in rheumatoid arthritis. Findings of the study overall: A slight TRBV07 underrepresentation in rheumatoid arthritis patients was reported without multiple-comparison adjustment. Between rheumatoid arthritis patients and age-matched healthy controls, CD8+ T-cell clonality showed no significant difference. Healthy controls did not share the age-linked increase in CD8+ clonality seen in rheumatoid arthritis patients. Expanded CD8+ clones had unknown antigen targets.

A word on this clone: Its antigen is unknown.

Germline CDR1 MDHEN, CDR2 SYDVKM. J lost 3 bases, V lost 6 bases, and 7 bases had no gene match. The CDR3 loop spans 15 amino acids. TCRdb's copy holds only in-frame clones and misses some; the assay was immunoSEQ multiplex PCR. This sample has approximately 10,000 clones, with approximately 84% found just once. The chain carries TRBV28 and TRBJ1-1; TRBD1 aligns across 10 bases. The receptor's source is a woman in her fifties or sixties with rheumatoid arthritis. Specimen: CD8+ T cells sorted from blood. CDR3 DNA sequence: TGTGCCAGCAGCGCCCGGACAGGGGGACACACTGAAGCTTTCTTT. Amino acid sequence: CASSARTGGHTEAFF.